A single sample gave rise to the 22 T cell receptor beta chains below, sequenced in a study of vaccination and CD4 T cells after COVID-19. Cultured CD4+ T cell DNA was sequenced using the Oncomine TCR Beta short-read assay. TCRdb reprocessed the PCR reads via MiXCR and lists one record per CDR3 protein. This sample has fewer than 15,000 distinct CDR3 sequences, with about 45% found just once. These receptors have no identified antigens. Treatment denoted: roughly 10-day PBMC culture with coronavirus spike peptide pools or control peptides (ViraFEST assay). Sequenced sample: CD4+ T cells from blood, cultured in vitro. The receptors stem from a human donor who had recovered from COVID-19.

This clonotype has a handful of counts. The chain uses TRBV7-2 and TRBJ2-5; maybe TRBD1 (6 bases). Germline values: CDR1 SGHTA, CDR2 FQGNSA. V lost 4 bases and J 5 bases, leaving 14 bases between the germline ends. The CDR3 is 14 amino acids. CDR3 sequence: CASSWSGGSETQYF. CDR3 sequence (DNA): TGTGCCAGCAGCTGGAGTGGGGGCTCGGAGACCCAGTACTTC.

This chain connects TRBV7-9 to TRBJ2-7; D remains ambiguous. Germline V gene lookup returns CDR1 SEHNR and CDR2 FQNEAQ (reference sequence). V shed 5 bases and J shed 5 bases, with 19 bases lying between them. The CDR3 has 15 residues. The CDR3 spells CASSPKYRVGHEQYF. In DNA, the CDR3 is TGTGCCAGCAGCCCGAAATACCGGGTAGGCCACGAGCAGTACTTC.

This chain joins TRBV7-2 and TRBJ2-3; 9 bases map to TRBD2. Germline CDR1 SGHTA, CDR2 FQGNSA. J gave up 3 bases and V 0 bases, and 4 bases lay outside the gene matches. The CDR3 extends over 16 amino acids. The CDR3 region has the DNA TGTGCCAGCAGCTTAGCTAGCGGGAGAAAAACAGATACGCAGTATTTT. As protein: CASSLASGRKTDTQYF.

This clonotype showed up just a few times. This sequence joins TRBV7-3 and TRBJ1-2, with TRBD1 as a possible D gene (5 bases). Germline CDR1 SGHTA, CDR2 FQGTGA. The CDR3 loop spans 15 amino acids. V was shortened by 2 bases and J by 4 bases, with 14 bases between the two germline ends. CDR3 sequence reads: CASSLDGGGVYGYTF. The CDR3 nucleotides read TGTGCCAGCAGCTTAGATGGGGGAGGTGTCTATGGCTACACCTTC.

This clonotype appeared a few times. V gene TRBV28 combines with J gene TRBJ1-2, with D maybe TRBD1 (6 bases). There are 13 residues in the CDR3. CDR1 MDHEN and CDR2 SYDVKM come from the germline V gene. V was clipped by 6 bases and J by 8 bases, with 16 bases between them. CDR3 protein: CASSWGQGKGYTF. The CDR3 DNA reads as TGTGCCAGCAGCTGGGGCCAGGGGAAGGGCTACACCTTC.

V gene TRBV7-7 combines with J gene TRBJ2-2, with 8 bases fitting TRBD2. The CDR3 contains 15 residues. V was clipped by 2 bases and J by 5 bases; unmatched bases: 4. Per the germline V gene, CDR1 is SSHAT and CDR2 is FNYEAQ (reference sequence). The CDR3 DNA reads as TGTGCCAGCAGCTTATCGGCGGGAGGAACCGGGGAGCTGTTTTTT. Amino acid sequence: CASSLSAGGTGELFF.

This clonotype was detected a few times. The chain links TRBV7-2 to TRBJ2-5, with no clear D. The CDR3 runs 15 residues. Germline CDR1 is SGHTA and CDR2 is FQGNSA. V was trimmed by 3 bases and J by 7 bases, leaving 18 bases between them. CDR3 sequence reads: CASSLRGAGLGTQYF. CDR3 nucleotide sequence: TGTGCCAGCAGCTTGAGAGGCGCAGGATTGGGGACCCAGTACTTC.

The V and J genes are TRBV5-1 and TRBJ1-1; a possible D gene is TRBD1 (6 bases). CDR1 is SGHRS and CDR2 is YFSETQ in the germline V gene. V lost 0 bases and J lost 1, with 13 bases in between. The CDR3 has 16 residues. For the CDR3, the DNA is TGCGCCAGCAGCTTGGAGGGGGGGGCGAGGAACACTGAAGCTTTCTTT. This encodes CASSLEGGARNTEAFF.

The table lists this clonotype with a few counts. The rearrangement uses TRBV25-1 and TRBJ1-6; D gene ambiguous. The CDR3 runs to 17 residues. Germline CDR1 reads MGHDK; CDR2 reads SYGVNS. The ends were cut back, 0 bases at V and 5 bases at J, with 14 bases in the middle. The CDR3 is CASSEYPSPGNNSPLHF. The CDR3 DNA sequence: TGTGCCAGCAGTGAATATCCCTCCCCGGGGAATAATTCACCCCTCCACTTT.

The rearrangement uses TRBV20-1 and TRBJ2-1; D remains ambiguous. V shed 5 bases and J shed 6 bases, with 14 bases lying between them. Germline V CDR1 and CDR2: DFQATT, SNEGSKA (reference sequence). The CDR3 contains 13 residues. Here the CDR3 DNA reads TGCAGTGCTGAACGCCCGACCTTCAATGAGCAGTTCTTC. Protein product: CSAERPTFNEQFF.

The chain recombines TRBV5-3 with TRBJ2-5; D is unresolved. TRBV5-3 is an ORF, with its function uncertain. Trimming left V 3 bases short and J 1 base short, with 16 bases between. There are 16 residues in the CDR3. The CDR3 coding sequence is TGTGCCAGAAGCTCTTCCCCCGACGGGCCCCAAGAGACCCAGTACTTC. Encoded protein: CARSSSPDGPQETQYF.

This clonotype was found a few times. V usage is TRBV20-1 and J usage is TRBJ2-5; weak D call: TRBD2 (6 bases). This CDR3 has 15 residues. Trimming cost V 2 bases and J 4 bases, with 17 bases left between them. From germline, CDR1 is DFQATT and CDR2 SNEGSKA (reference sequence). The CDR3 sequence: CSARRPGSSSETQYF. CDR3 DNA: TGCAGTGCTAGACGCCCCGGGAGCTCATCAGAGACCCAGTACTTC.

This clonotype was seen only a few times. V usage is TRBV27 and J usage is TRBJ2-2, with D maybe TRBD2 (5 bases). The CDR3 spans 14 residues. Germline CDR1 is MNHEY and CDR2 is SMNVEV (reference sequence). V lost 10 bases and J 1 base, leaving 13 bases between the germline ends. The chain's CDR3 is CATRRGQNTGELFF. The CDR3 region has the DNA TGTGCCACCCGACGGGGTCAGAACACCGGGGAGCTGTTTTTT.

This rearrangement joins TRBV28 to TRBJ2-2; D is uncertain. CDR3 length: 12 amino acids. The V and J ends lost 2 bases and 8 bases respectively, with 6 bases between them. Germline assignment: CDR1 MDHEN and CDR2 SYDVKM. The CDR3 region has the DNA TGTGCCAGCAGTTTACCTGTAGGGGAGCTGTTTTTT. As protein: CASSLPVGELFF.

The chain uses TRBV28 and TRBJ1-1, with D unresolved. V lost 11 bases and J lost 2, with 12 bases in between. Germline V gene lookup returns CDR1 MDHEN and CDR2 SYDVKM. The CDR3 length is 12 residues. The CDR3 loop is CAYGSVNTEAFF. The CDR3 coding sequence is TGTGCCTACGGGTCGGTAAACACTGAAGCTTTCTTT.

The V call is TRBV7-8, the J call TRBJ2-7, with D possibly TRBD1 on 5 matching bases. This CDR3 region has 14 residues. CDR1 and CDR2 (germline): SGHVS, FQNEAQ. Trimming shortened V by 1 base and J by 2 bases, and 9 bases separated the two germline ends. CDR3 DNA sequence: TGTGCCAGCAGCTTAGTGTCAGGGCCCTACGAGCAGTACTTC. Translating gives CASSLVSGPYEQYF.

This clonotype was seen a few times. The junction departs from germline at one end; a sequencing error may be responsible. CDR3 loop: CASSPTTAVFSGANVLTF. The CDR3 DNA follows: TGTGCTAGCAGCCCTACGACGGCCGTGTTCTCTGGGGCCAACGTCCTGACTTTC. The gene calls are TRBV7-7 and TRBJ2-6, with unresolved D. Germline V gene sequence: CDR1 SSHAT, CDR2 FNYEAQ (reference sequence). This CDR3 is 18 amino acids long.

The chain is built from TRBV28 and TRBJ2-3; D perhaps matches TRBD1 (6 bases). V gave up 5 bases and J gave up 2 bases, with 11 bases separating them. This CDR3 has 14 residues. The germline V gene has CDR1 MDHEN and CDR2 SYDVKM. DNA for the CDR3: TGTGCCAGCAGTCAGGACAGAAACACAGATACGCAGTATTTT. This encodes CASSQDRNTDTQYF.

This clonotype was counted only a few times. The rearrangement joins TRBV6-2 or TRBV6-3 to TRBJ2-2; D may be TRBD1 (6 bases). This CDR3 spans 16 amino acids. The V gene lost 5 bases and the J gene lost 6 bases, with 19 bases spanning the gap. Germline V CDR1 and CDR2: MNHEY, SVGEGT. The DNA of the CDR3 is TGTGCCAGCAGTAGGGGGATCAGATCTATCCCCGGGGAGCTGTTTTTT. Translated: CASSRGIRSIPGELFF.

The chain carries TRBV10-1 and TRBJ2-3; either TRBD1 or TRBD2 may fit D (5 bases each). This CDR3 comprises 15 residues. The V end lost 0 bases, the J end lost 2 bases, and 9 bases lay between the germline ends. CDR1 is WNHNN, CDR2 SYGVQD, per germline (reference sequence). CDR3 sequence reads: CASSESGVYTDTQYF. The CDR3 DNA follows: TGCGCCAGCAGTGAGTCGGGGGTCTACACAGATACGCAGTATTTT.

The DNA of the CDR3 is TGTGCCAGCAGCCACCCATCGAACCGGGGCTCTAGTGAGAGCACCGGGGAGCTGTTTTTT. Translation gives CASSHPSNRGSSESTGELFF. V gene TRBV6-2 or TRBV6-3 combines with J gene TRBJ2-2; D tentatively reads TRBD1 or TRBD2 (5 bases each). V was pared by 6 bases and J by 4 bases, with 30 bases between. The CDR3 is 20 amino acids. CDR1 MNHEY and CDR2 SVGEGT come from the germline V gene.

CDR3 in DNA: TGTGCCAGCAGTCGGGATGGGGTCCCCAGCGAAAAACTGTTTTTT. This encodes CASSRDGVPSEKLFF. The chain employs TRBV6-1 and TRBJ1-4; the D is unclear. Germline loops: CDR1 MNHNS, CDR2 SASEGT. CDR3 length equals 15 residues. V was trimmed by 5 bases and J by 8 bases, leaving 18 bases between them.